Detailed here is one T cell receptor beta chain. Its antigen is still unknown. Base qualities are not at hand, and no much larger clone is one base apart. The sample belongs to a study of relationships among human T cell subsets (dated by TCRdb to the early 2010s). Study-wide context: Eight distinct blood T cell populations were sequenced: pan T, CD8 cytotoxic, regulatory, Th1, Th2, naive plus transitional, activated and memory cells.

V is cut back by 5 bases and J by 4 bases, with 3 bases in the junction unmatched. The CDR3 goes from the cysteine to the phenylalanine over 14 residues. Here the CDR3 DNA is all that survives: 42 bases in frame from base 1. CDR1 and CDR2, looked up from the germline V gene (reference sequence), are MNHEY and SMNVEV. Paper-wide results and their limitations: Substantial CDR3 sharing among Th1, Th2 and regulatory T cells was interpreted as suggesting stochastic cell fate choices. More than 60% of CD8+ cytotoxic sequences came from clones with more than 100 reads, while the regulatory and Th2 subsets showed few clones of that size. The bead-based sorting was unable to rule out the presence of a CD4+CD8+ double-positive population. V, D and J usage, CDR3 length and N-nucleotide additions showed no statistically significant differences among the seven subsets.

Library preparation used multiplex PCR. TCRdb shows the sequencer as 454 GS FLX. TCR alpha and beta CDR3 regions were amplified from mRNA by semiquantitative ARM-PCR. ARM-PCR used tagged nested gene-specific primers, after which communal superprimers carried out exponential amplification. Nested primers were removed by exonuclease before the second amplification round on first-round PCR products. Sequencing of the amplicons was performed on the 454 platform, which allows millions of DNA fragments to be sequenced rapidly without cloning bias. A read was counted as effective if the read could be mapped to both V and J germline segments. The source study handled its data this way. Reads were assigned to germline V, D and J segments with IRmap, which uses pyromap, a Smith-Waterman modification adapted to 454 sequencing errors. D-beta assignments were filtered using cutoffs set at the 99th percentile of alignment scores from simulated random sequences. CDR3 was defined as the amino acids lying between the conserved V-segment Y[YFLI]C motif and the J-segment [FW]GXGT motif. A compound Poisson process model, previously applied to large-scale EST data, was used to estimate repertoire diversity. A procedure for detecting cross-contamination was applied so that sample contamination could be argued against as the origin of shared CDR3s. The raw public data were reprocessed by TCRdb itself: fastp quality trimming at Q25, MiXCR clonotype calling, in-frame beta chains only. Every entry covers one CDR3 protein and lists the most common genes and DNA from its rows. The V and J calls shown here were made by TCRdb, not taken from the authors' results. In all, the sample holds some 5,400 distinct CDR3 sequences, and 55% to 75% of those were seen once. Clones ranked in the top ten supply 57% of the sample.

To isolate CD8+ cytotoxic T cells, anti-CD4 multisort beads were first used for negative selection, and anti-CD8 beads were then used for positive selection. Miltenyi superparamagnetic beads coated with subset-specific monoclonal antibodies were used for isolation of the T cell subsets. Every T cell population came from peripheral blood. Whole blood was subjected to Ficoll separation to obtain mononuclear cells, from which monocytes were subsequently depleted using anti-CD14 microbeads. Right after isolation, the cell populations were resuspended in RNAprotect reagent. Material: CD8+ T cells sorted from blood. The chain uses TRBV27 and TRBJ2-1; the central 9 bases match TRBD1. The TCR sequence derives from a man aged 40-50 years in good health. The CDR3 protein: CASSRQGGYNEQFF. The bases are TGTGCCAGCAGTCGACAGGGGGGTTACAATGAGCAGTTCTTC.